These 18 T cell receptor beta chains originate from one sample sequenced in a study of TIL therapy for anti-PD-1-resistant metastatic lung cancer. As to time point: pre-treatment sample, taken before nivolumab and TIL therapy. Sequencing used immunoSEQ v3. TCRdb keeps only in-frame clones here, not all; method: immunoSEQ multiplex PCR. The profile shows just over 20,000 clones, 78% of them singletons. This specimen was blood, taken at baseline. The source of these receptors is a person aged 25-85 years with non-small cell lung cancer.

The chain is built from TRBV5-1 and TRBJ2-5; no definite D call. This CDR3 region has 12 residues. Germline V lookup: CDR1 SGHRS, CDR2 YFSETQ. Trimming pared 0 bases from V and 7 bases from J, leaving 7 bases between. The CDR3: CASSLEGRTQYF. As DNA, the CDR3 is TGCGCCAGCAGCTTGGAGGGCCGGACCCAGTACTTC.

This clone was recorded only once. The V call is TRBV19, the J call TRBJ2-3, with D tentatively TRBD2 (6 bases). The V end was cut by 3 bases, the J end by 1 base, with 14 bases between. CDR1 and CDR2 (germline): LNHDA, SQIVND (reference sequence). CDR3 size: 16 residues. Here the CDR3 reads CASSIGTGEGTDTQYF. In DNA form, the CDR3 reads TGTGCCAGTAGTATCGGGACGGGGGAGGGCACAGATACGCAGTATTTT.

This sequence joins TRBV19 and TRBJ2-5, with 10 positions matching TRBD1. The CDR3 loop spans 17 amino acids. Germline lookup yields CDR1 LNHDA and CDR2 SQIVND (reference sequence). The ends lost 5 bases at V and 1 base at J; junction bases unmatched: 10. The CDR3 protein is CASSSSDRGNIQETQYF. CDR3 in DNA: TGTGCCAGTAGTTCCTCGGACAGGGGGAATATCCAAGAGACCCAGTACTTC. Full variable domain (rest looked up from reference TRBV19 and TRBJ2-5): DGGITQSPKYLFRKEGQNVTLSCEQNLNHDAMYWYRQDPGQGLRLIYYSQIVNDFQKGDIAEGYSVSREKKESFPLTVTSAQKNPTAFYLCASSSSDRGNIQETQYFGPGTRLLVL.

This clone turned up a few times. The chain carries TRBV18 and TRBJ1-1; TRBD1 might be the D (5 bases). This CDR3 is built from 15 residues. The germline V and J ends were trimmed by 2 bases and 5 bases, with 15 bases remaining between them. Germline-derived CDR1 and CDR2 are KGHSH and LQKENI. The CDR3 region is CASSPMAGAGTEAFF. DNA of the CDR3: TGTGCCAGCTCACCAATGGCGGGAGCAGGGACTGAAGCTTTCTTT. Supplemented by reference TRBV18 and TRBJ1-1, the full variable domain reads NAGVMQNPRHLVRRRGQEARLRCSPMKGHSHVYWYRQLPEEGLKFMVYLQKENIIDESGMPKERFSAEFPKEGPSILRIQQVVRGDSAAYFCASSPMAGAGTEAFFGQGTRLTVV.

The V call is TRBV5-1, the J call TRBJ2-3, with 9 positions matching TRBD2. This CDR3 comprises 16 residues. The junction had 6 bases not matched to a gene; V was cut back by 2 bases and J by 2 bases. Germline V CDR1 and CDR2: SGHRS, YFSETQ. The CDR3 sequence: CASSFRGGATTDTQYF. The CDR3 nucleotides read TGCGCCAGCAGCTTTCGCGGGGGGGCCACCACAGATACGCAGTATTTT.

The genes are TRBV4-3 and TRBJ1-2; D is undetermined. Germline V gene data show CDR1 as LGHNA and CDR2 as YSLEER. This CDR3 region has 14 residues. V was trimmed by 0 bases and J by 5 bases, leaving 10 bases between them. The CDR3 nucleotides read TGCGCCAGCAGCCAAGATTTCCCAGAATATGGCTACACCTTC. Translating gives CASSQDFPEYGYTF.

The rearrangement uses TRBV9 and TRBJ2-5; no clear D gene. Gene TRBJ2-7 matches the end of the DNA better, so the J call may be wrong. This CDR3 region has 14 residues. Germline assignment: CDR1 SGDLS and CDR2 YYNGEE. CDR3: CASSLRARSYEQYF. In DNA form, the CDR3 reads TGTGCCAGCAGCCTCCGGGCCAGGTCCTACGAGCAGTACTTC.

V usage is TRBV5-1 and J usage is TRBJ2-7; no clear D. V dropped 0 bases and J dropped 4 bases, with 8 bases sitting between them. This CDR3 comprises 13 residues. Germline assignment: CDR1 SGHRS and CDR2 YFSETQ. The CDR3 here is CASSLEVLYEQYF. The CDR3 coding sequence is TGCGCCAGCAGCTTGGAGGTGTTGTACGAGCAGTACTTC. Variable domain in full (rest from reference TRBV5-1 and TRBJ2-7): KAGVTQTPRYLIKTRGQQVTLSCSPISGHRSVSWYQQTPGQGLQFLFEYFSETQRNKGNFPGRFSGRQFSNSRSEMNVSTLELGDSALYLCASSLEVLYEQYFGPGTRLTVT.

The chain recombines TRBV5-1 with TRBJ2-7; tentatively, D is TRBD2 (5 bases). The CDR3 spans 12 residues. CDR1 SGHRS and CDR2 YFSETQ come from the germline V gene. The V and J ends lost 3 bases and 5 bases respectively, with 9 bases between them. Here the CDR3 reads CASSSSGNEQYF. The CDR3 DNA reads TGCGCCAGCAGCTCCTCCGGGAACGAGCAGTACTTC.

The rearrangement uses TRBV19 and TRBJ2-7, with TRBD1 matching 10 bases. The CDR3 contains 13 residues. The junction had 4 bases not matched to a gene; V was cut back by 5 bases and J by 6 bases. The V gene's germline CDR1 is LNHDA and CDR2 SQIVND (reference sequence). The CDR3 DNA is TGTGCCAGTAGTCTGACAGGGGGCGTCGAGCAGTACTTC. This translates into CASSLTGGVEQYF.

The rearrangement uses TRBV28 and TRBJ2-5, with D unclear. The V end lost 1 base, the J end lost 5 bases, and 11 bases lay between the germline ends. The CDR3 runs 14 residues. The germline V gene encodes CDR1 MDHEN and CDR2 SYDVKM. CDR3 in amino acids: CASSLSRQPETQYF. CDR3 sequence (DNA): TGTGCCAGCAGTTTATCCCGCCAACCGGAGACCCAGTACTTC.

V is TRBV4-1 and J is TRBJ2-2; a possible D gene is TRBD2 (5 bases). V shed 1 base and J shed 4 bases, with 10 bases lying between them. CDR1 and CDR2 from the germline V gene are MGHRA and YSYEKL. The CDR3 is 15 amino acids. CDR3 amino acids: CASSQVGKATGELFF. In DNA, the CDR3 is TGCGCCAGCAGCCAAGTCGGGAAGGCCACCGGGGAGCTGTTTTTT.

The CDR3 region has the DNA TGTGCCAGCAGCCAGGGGCAGGGGGGTTATGGCTACACCTTC. Translated, it gives CASSQGQGGYGYTF. The chain uses TRBV5-6 and TRBJ1-2; 7 bases map to TRBD1. Trimming took 4 bases from V and 5 from J; bases not matched to a gene: 8. The CDR3 totals 14 residues. In germline, CDR1 is SGHDT, CDR2 YYEEEE. The full variable domain, completed using reference TRBV5-6 and TRBJ1-2, is DAGVTQSPTHLIKTRGQQVTLRCSPKSGHDTVSWYQQALGQGPQFIFQYYEEEERQRGNFPDRFSGHQFPNYSSELNVNALLLGDSALYLCASSQGQGGYGYTFGSGTRLTVV.

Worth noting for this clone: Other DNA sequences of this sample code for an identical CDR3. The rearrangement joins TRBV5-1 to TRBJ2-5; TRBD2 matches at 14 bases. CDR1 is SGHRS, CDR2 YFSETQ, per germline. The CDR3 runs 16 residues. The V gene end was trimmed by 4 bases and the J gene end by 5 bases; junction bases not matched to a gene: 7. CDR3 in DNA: TGCGCCAGCAGCATTACGACTAGCGGGGGGGCCGAGACCCAGTACTTC. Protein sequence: CASSITTSGGAETQYF. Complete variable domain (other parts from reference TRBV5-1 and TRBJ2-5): KAGVTQTPRYLIKTRGQQVTLSCSPISGHRSVSWYQQTPGQGLQFLFEYFSETQRNKGNFPGRFSGRQFSNSRSEMNVSTLELGDSALYLCASSITTSGGAETQYFGPGTRLLVL.

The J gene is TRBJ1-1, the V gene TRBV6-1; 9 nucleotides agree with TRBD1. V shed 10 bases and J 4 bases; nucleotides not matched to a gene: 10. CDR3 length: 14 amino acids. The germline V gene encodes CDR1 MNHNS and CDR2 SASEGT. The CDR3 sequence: CATEFGQGSTEAFF. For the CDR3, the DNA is TGTGCCACCGAGTTTGGACAGGGGAGCACTGAAGCTTTCTTT.

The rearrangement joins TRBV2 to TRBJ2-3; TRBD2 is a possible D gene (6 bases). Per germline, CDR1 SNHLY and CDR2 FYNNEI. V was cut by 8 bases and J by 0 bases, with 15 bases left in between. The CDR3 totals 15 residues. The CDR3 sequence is CASGDRRESTDTQYF. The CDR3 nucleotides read TGTGCCAGCGGGGATAGGAGGGAGAGCACAGATACGCAGTATTTT.

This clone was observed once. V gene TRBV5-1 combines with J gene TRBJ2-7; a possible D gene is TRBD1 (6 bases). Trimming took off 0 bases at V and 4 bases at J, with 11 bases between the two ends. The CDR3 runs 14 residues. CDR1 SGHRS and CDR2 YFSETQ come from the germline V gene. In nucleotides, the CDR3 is TGCGCCAGCAGCTTGGCCTCGCAGGGGTACGAGCAGTACTTC. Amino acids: CASSLASQGYEQYF.

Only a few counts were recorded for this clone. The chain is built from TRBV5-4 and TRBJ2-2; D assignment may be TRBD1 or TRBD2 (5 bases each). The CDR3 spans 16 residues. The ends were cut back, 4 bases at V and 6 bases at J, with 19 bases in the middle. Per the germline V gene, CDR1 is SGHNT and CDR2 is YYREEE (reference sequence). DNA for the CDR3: TGTGCCAGCAGCCCCTCGAGTGTGGGGCGGGCCGGGGAGCTGTTTTTT. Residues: CASSPSSVGRAGELFF.